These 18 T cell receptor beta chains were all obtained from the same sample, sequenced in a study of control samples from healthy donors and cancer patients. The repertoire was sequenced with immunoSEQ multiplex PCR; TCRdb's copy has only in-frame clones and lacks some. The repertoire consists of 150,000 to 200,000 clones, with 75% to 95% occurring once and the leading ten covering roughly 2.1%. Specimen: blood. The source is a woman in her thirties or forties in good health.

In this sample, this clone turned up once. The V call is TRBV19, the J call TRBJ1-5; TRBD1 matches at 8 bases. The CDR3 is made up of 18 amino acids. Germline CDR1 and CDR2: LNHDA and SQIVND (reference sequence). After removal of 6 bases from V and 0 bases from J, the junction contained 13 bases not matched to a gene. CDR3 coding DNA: TGTGCCAGTAGCGGAACTACCACAGGGGGATATAGCAATCAGCCCCAGCATTTT. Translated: CASSGTTTGGYSNQPQHF.

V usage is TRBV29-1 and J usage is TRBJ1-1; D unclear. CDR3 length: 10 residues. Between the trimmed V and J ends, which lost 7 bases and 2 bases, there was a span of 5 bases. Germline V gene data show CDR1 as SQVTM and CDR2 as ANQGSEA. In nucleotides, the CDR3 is TGCAGCGCGGGAAACACTGAAGCTTTCTTT. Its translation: CSAGNTEAFF. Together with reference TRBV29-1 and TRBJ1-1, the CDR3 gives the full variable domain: SAVISQKPSRDICQRGTSLTIQCQVDSQVTMMFWYRQQPGQSLTLIATANQGSEATYESGFVIDKFPISRPNLTFSTLTVSNMSPEDSSIYLCSAGNTEAFFGQGTRLTVV.

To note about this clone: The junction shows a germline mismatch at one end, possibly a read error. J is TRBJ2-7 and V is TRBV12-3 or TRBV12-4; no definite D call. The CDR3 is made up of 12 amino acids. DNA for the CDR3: TGTGCCAGCAGTTTAGCGTTGCGGTGGTCCCTCTTC. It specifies CASSLALRWSLF.

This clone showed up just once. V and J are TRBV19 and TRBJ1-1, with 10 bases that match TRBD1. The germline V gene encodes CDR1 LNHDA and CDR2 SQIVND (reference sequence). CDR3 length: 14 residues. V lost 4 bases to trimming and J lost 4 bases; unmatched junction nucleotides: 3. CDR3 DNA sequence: TGTGCCAGTAGTAAGTGGGACAGGGGCACTGAAGCTTTCTTT. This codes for CASSKWDRGTEAFF.

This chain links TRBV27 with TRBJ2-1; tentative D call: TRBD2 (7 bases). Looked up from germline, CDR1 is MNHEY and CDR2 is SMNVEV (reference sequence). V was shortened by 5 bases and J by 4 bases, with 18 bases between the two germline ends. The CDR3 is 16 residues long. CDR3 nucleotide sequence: TGTGCCAGCAGTCCGTCCGCGGGGGCGGGGTACAATGAGCAGTTCTTC. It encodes CASSPSAGAGYNEQFF.

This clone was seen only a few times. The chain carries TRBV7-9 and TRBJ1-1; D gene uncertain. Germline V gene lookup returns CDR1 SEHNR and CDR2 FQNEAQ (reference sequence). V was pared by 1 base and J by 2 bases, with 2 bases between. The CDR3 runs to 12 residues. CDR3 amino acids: CASSLDNTEAFF. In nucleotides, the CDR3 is TGTGCCAGCAGCTTAGACAACACTGAAGCTTTCTTT.

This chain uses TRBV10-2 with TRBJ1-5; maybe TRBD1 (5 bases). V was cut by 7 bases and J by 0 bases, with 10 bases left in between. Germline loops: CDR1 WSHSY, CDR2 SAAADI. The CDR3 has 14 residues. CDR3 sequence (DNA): TGCGCCAGCACCAAAGGGGTTAGCAATCAGCCCCAGCATTTT. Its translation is CASTKGVSNQPQHF.

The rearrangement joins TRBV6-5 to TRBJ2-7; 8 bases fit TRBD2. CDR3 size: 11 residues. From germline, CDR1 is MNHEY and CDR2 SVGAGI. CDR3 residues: CASSYSGGLYV. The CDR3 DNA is TGTGCCAGCAGTTACAGCGGGGGACTATATGTC.

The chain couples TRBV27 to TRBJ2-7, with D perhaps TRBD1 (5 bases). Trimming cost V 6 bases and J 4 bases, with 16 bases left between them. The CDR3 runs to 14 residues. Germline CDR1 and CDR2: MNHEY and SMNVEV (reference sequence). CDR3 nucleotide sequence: TGTGCCAGCAGCCTAGGGTCGGCAGGGTACGAGCAGTACTTC. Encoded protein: CASSLGSAGYEQYF.

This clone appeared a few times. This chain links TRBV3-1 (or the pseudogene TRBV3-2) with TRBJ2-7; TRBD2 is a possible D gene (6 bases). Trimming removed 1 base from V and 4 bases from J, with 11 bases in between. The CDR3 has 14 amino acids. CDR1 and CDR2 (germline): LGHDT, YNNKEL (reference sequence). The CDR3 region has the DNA TGTGCCAGCAGCCAAGGCGGACGGGGGTACGAGCAGTACTTC. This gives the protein CASSQGGRGYEQYF.

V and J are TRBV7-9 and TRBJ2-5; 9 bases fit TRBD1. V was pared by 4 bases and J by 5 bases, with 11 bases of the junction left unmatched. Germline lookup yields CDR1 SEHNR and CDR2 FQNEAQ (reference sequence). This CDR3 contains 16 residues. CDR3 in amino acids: CASSYNRGLNLETQYF. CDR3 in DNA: TGTGCCAGCAGCTATAACAGGGGGCTGAATTTGGAGACCCAGTACTTC.

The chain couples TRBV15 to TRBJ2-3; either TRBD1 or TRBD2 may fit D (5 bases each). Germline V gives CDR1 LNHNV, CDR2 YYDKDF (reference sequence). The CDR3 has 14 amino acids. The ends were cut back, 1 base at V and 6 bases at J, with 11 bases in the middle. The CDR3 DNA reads TGTGCCACCAGCAGAGGAGGGGACGAGGATACGCAGTATTTT. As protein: CATSRGGDEDTQYF.

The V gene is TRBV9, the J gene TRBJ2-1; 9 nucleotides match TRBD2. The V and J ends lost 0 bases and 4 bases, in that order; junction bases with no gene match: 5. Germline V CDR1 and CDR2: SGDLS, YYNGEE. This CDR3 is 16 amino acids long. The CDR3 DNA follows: TGTGCCAGCAGCGTAGGGAGCGGGGGGACGTACAATGAGCAGTTCTTC. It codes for CASSVGSGGTYNEQFF.

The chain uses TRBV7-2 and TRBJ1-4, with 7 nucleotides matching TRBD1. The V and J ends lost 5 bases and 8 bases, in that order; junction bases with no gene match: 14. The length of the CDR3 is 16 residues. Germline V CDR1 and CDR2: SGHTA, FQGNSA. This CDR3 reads CASSPEFHRGREKLFF. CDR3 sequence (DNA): TGTGCCAGCAGCCCCGAGTTCCACAGGGGCCGCGAAAAACTGTTTTTT. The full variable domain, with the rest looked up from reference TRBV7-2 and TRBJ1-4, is GAGVSQSPSNKVTEKGKDVELRCDPISGHTALYWYRQSLGQGLEFLIYFQGNSAPDKSGLPSDRFSAERTGGSVSTLTIQRTQQEDSAVYLCASSPEFHRGREKLFFGSGTQLSVL.

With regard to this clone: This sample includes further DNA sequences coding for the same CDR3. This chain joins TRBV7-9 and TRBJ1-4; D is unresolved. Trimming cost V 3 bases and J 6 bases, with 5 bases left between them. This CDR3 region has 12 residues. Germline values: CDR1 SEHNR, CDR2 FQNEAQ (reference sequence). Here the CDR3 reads CASSLGDEKLFF. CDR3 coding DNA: TGTGCCAGCAGCTTGGGAGATGAAAAACTGTTTTTT.

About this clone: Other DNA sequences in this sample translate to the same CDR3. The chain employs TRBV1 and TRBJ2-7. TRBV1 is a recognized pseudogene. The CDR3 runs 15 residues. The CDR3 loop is CTSSQDRPGEDEQYF. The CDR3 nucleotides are TGCACCAGCAGCCAAGATAGGCCAGGGGAGGACGAGCAGTACTTC.

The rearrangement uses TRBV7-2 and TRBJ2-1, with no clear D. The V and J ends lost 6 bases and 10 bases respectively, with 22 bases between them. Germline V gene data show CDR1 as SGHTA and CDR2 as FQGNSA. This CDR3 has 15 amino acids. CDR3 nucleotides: TGTGCCAGCAGTCCCACTCCTCCCCCTTGGCGAGAGCAGTTCTTC. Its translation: CASSPTPPPWREQFF.

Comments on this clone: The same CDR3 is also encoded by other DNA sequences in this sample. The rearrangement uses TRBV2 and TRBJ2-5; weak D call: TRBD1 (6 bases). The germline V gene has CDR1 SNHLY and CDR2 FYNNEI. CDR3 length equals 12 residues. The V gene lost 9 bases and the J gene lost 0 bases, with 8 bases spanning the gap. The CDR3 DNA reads TGTGCCAGTCGGACAGACCAAGAGACCCAGTACTTC. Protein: CASRTDQETQYF.